The 2 T cell receptor beta chains below come from one sample, sequenced in a study of T cell responses to AZD1222 COVID-19 vaccine. TCRdb's copy holds only in-frame clones and misses some; the assay was immunoSEQ multiplex PCR. The sample has around 92,000 clones, approximately 90% seen once. The starting material was peripheral blood, obtained on day 0 of AZD1222 vaccination. The receptors originated from an adult in good health.

The J gene is TRBJ2-2, the V gene TRBV19; TRBD1 agrees at 7 bases. CDR1 LNHDA and CDR2 SQIVND come from the germline V gene (reference sequence). The V gene end was trimmed by 3 bases and the J gene end by 6 bases; junction bases not matched to a gene: 7. The CDR3 has 15 residues. This chain's CDR3 is CASSIEGARAGELFF. For the CDR3, the DNA is TGTGCCAGTAGTATTGAGGGGGCAAGGGCCGGGGAGCTGTTTTTT.

Note on this clone: Other DNA sequences in this sample translate to the same CDR3. The rearrangement uses TRBV19 and TRBJ2-1, with TRBD2 as a possible D gene (5 bases). This CDR3 contains 15 residues. CDR1 and CDR2 (germline): LNHDA, SQIVND (reference sequence). V was pared by 2 bases and J by 2 bases, with 10 bases between. In nucleotides, the CDR3 is TGTGCCAGTAGTATATTTTCCGGGGCCTACAATGAGCAGTTCTTC. This encodes CASSIFSGAYNEQFF.